Below are 10 T cell receptor beta chains sequenced from a single sample in a study of blood T cells in healthy people across ages. Together with a sample-barcoded 5' primer, a J-beta primer mix was included in a second PCR lasting 7 to 11 cycles. From the 5' RACE reads, TCRdb called clonotypes with MiXCR, one entry per CDR3 protein. The table shows 600,000 to 1,000,000 distinct CDR3 sequences, with just under 25% occurring only once. The sample also formed part of further work on T cells of mothers and their children.

Sequenced: blood. These receptors originate from a boy younger than 18 in good health.

This chain connects TRBV27 to TRBJ2-7, with 7 bases fitting TRBD1. This CDR3 is 14 amino acids long. The V segment lost 5 bases and the J segment 2 bases; nucleotides outside the gene matches: 6. Germline loops: CDR1 MNHEY, CDR2 SMNVEV (reference sequence). The CDR3 region has the DNA TGTGCCAGCAGTGTAACAGGGGCCACCTACGAGCAGTACTTC. It yields the protein CASSVTGATYEQYF.

This clonotype was picked up a small number of times. CDR3 protein: CASSLGIDEKLFF. The DNA of the CDR3 is TGTGCCAGCAGTTTGGGAATCGATGAAAAACTGTTTTTT. The chain uses TRBV12-3 or TRBV12-4 and TRBJ1-4; no reliable D call. Trimming cost V 3 bases and J 6 bases, with 8 bases left between them. The CDR3 loop spans 13 amino acids.

The DNA of the CDR3 is TGTGCCAGCAGAGTCTCTGGGACAGGGTTAGATTGGCTGTACTTC. This codes for CASRVSGTGLDWLYF. The J gene is TRBJ2-7, the V gene TRBV2; 9 bases align to TRBD1. CDR1 and CDR2 from the germline V gene are SNHLY and FYNNEI. V gave up 6 bases and J gave up 12 bases; unmatched junction bases: 18. The CDR3 spans 15 residues.

The chain uses TRBV21-1 and TRBJ1-1; the table calls TRBD1, which could not be checked here. TRBV21-1 is designated a pseudogene. CDR3 size: 14 residues. CDR3 residues: CASSGLRDRGEAFF. As DNA, the CDR3 is TGTGCCAGCAGCGGCCTCCGGGACAGGGGGGAAGCTTTCTTT.

The rearrangement links TRBV9 to TRBJ1-2; TRBD1 is a possible D gene (5 bases). The germline V gene has CDR1 SGDLS and CDR2 YYNGEE. CDR3 size: 14 residues. V lost 0 bases to trimming and J lost 8 bases, with 14 bases between them. The CDR3 region is CASSVEGLVGGYTF. CDR3 DNA: TGTGCCAGCAGCGTAGAGGGACTGGTCGGCGGCTACACCTTC. Drawing the rest from reference TRBV9 and TRBJ1-2, the complete variable domain is DSGVTQTPKHLITATGQRVTLRCSPRSGDLSVYWYQQSLDQGLQFLIQYYNGEERAKGNILERFSAQQFPDLHSELNLSSLELGDSALYFCASSVEGLVGGYTFGSGTRLTVV.

The chain couples TRBV28 to TRBJ2-1; 8 bases fit TRBD2. V shed 4 bases, J shed 5 bases, and the junction held 13 bases outside the gene matches. The CDR3 runs to 17 residues. CDR1 and CDR2 (germline): MDHEN, SYDVKM. The CDR3 DNA is TGTGCCAGCAGTTATCCAGCCGGGGCTAGCGGGCACAATGAGCAGTTCTTC. Protein: CASSYPAGASGHNEQFF.

The gene calls are TRBV20-1 and TRBJ1-4, with a possible D match to TRBD1 (6 bases). This CDR3 spans 13 amino acids. The V end was cut by 2 bases, the J end by 8 bases, with 12 bases between. CDR1 is DFQATT and CDR2 is SNEGSKA in the germline V gene (reference sequence). The CDR3 DNA reads TGCAGTGCTAGACGGGGGGCCGAAGAAAAACTGTTTTTT. Its protein is CSARRGAEEKLFF.

This clonotype appeared a few times. CDR3: CASSFLTGSDAEAFF. As DNA, the CDR3 is TGTGCCAGCAGTTTTCTGACAGGGTCTGACGCTGAAGCTTTCTTT. This chain connects TRBV28 to TRBJ1-1; 7 bases agree with TRBD1. Germline V gene data show CDR1 as MDHEN and CDR2 as SYDVKM. J was trimmed by 6 bases and V by 3 bases; bases with no gene match: 10. This CDR3 is built from 15 residues. Filled out from reference TRBV28 and TRBJ1-1, the complete variable domain reads DVKVTQSSRYLVKRTGEKVFLECVQDMDHENMFWYRQDPGLGLRLIYFSYDVKMKEKGDIPEGYSVSREKKERFSLILESASTNQTSMYLCASSFLTGSDAEAFFGQGTRLTVV.

The rearrangement uses TRBV3-1 and TRBJ1-2; 9 nucleotides align to TRBD1. Germline V gives CDR1 LGHDT, CDR2 YNNKEL (reference sequence). Trimming removed 4 bases from V and 4 bases from J; junction bases left unmatched: 7. The CDR3 is 15 amino acids. The CDR3 reads CASSPWTGDSYGYTF. The CDR3 DNA sequence: TGTGCCAGCAGCCCCTGGACAGGGGATAGCTATGGCTACACCTTC.

The gene calls are TRBV4-2 and TRBJ2-7, with D unresolved. The CDR3 consists of 16 residues. Trimming left V 0 bases short and J 6 bases short, with 18 bases between. Germline values: CDR1 LGHNA, CDR2 YNFKEQ. The DNA of the CDR3 is TGTGCCAGCAGCCAAGAAATGCCTTTCGGGCCGCTCGAGCAGTACTTC. Protein sequence: CASSQEMPFGPLEQYF.